Below are 17 T cell receptor beta chains sequenced from a single sample in a study of cytomegalovirus exposure and HLA in healthy donors. PCR used 60 Vbeta primers and 13 Jbeta primers. TCRdb's table, derived via immunoSEQ multiplex PCR, lists solely in-frame clones and lacks some. Here the sample spans 150,000 to 250,000 clones, about 79% being singletons. Sequencing was performed on PBMCs. Every receptor here comes from a boy between 2 and 10 years old in good health and CMV-seronegative.

The V gene is TRBV6-5, the J gene TRBJ1-2; 8 positions match TRBD1. The CDR3 covers 15 residues. CDR1 is MNHEY, CDR2 SVGAGI, per germline. Trimming removed 2 bases from V and 2 bases from J; junction bases left unmatched: 4. The CDR3 spells CASSYTGQGNYGYTF. CDR3 DNA sequence: TGTGCCAGCAGTTACACCGGACAGGGAAACTATGGCTACACCTTC.

The chain joins TRBV7-2 to TRBJ2-3; D call uncertain. Germline CDR1 reads SGHTA; CDR2 reads FQGNSA. The ends were cut back, 4 bases at V and 8 bases at J, with 13 bases in the middle. The CDR3 covers 13 residues. The CDR3 region is CASSYNSYGTQYF. Written as DNA, the CDR3 is TGTGCCAGCAGCTATAACTCGTATGGTACGCAGTATTTT.

The chain employs TRBV15 and TRBJ2-3, with D hard to call. CDR1 and CDR2 from the germline V gene are LNHNV and YYDKDF (reference sequence). Trimming took 6 bases from V and 0 from J, leaving 7 bases between them. The length of the CDR3 is 13 residues. CDR3 DNA sequence: TGTGCCACCAGAGCCACTAGCACAGATACGCAGTATTTT. Protein: CATRATSTDTQYF. The full variable domain, rest sourced from reference TRBV15 and TRBJ2-3, is DAMVIQNPRYQVTQFGKPVTLSCSQTLNHNVMYWYQQKSSQAPKLLFHYYDKDFNNEADTPDNFQSRRPNTSFCFLDIRSPGLGDTAMYLCATRATSTDTQYFGPGTRLTVL.

There are a few counts of this clone. The rearrangement joins TRBV7-9 to TRBJ2-5, with 8 positions matching TRBD1. This CDR3 contains 17 residues. The V segment lost 1 base and the J segment 4 bases; nucleotides outside the gene matches: 11. From germline, CDR1 is SEHNR and CDR2 FQNEAQ (reference sequence). The CDR3 DNA reads as TGTGCCAGCAGCTTAGGATCATCAGGGGGCGCCCCAGAGACCCAGTACTTC. Translated: CASSLGSSGGAPETQYF.

This clone came up once. The chain is built from TRBV4-2 and TRBJ1-1, with D unresolved. In germline, CDR1 is LGHNA, CDR2 YNFKEQ. Trimming shortened V by 4 bases and J by 6 bases, and 18 bases separated the two germline ends. The CDR3 consists of 15 residues. CDR3 nucleotides: TGTGCCAGCAGCCCTCCTGGGTCAGGCCAGGCTGAAGCTTTCTTT. This sequence encodes CASSPPGSGQAEAFF.

This clone came up a few times. This rearrangement joins TRBV10-1 to TRBJ1-1, with 9 bases identical to TRBD1. The V gene end was trimmed by 9 bases and the J gene end by 3 bases; junction bases not matched to a gene: 5. Germline V gene data show CDR1 as WNHNN and CDR2 as SYGVQD (reference sequence). The CDR3 extends over 13 amino acids. CDR3 bases: TGCGCCAGGACGACAGGGGGACACACTGAAGCTTTCTTT. The encoded protein is CARTTGGHTEAFF.

The chain couples TRBV5-6 to TRBJ1-5, with TRBD1 identical over 7 bases. Germline V gene data show CDR1 as SGHDT and CDR2 as YYEEEE. Trimming at V came to 4 bases and at J to 6 bases, leaving 7 bases not matched to a gene. The CDR3 has 14 residues. The CDR3 DNA is TGTGCCAGCAGCAAAAGACAGGGCGGTCAGCCCCAGCATTTT. Protein product: CASSKRQGGQPQHF. The full variable domain, with the rest looked up from reference TRBV5-6 and TRBJ1-5, is DAGVTQSPTHLIKTRGQQVTLRCSPKSGHDTVSWYQQALGQGPQFIFQYYEEEERQRGNFPDRFSGHQFPNYSSELNVNALLLGDSALYLCASSKRQGGQPQHFGDGTRLSIL.

J is TRBJ1-1 and V is TRBV5-1, with 7 nucleotides matching TRBD1. There are 15 residues in the CDR3. CDR1 SGHRS and CDR2 YFSETQ come from the germline V gene. Unmatched junction bases numbered 8, after V lost 2 bases and J lost 4 bases. As DNA, the CDR3 is TGCGCCAGCAGCTTTCAGGGGGTCGGTGTCACTGAAGCTTTCTTT. This gives the protein CASSFQGVGVTEAFF.

The CDR3 DNA follows: TGTGCCTGGAGTGTAGCGGGACCCCCCAATGAGCAGTTCTTC. Translated: CAWSVAGPPNEQFF. The chain joins TRBV30 to TRBJ2-1, with 7 positions matching TRBD2. Germline V gene data show CDR1 as GTSNPN and CDR2 as SVGIG (reference sequence). The CDR3 sequence is 14 residues long. Unmatched junction bases numbered 5, after V lost 0 bases and J lost 6 bases.

This chain joins TRBV19 and TRBJ2-3; 10 nucleotides agree with TRBD1. The V and J ends lost 1 base and 4 bases, in that order; junction bases with no gene match: 8. The CDR3 contains 17 residues. Germline V gives CDR1 LNHDA, CDR2 SQIVND (reference sequence). The chain's CDR3 is CASSIVGGQGYADTQYF. DNA of the CDR3: TGTGCCAGTAGTATAGTAGGGGGACAGGGGTACGCAGATACGCAGTATTTT.

V and J are TRBV5-8 and TRBJ1-3; 7 nucleotides line up with TRBD1. Germline trimming cut 2 bases from V and 2 bases from J; bases unmatched to any gene: 1. CDR3 length equals 14 residues. Germline V CDR1 and CDR2: SGHTS, YDEGEE. CDR3 in amino acids: CASSFGTAGNTIYF. In DNA form, the CDR3 reads TGTGCCAGCAGCTTCGGGACAGCTGGAAACACCATATATTTT.

V and J are TRBV4-2 and TRBJ2-7; tentative D call: TRBD2 (5 bases). This CDR3 spans 15 amino acids. The germline gives CDR1 LGHNA, CDR2 YNFKEQ. V gave up 0 bases and J gave up 9 bases, with 18 bases separating them. The DNA for the CDR3 is TGTGCCAGCAGCCAAGAAGACTACGCCCTCTCTGTGCAGTACTTC. Protein: CASSQEDYALSVQYF.

The chain uses TRBV7-3 and TRBJ2-3; weak D call: TRBD2 (5 bases). Between the trimmed V and J ends, which lost 1 base and 1 base, there was a span of 6 bases. The germline CDR1 and CDR2 sequences are SGHTA and FQGTGA. The CDR3 loop spans 14 amino acids. CDR3 loop: CASSLIGGTDTQYF. The CDR3 nucleotides are TGTGCCAGCAGCTTAATCGGGGGCACAGATACGCAGTATTTT.

The chain uses TRBV27 and TRBJ1-1; the D is unclear. The CDR3 length is 12 residues. Germline lookup yields CDR1 MNHEY and CDR2 SMNVEV (reference sequence). V was cut by 6 bases and J by 4 bases, with 9 bases left in between. The CDR3 spells CASRRGFTEAFF. CDR3 coding DNA: TGTGCCAGCAGACGGGGATTCACTGAAGCTTTCTTT.

This chain links TRBV9 with TRBJ2-3, with D possibly matching TRBD2 (7 bases). The CDR3 length is 15 residues. In germline, CDR1 is SGDLS, CDR2 YYNGEE. V lost 0 bases and J 4 bases, leaving 12 bases between the germline ends. The CDR3, as DNA: TGTGCCAGCAGCGTAGAGGCGGGGGCGGCAGATACGCAGTATTTT. Amino acids: CASSVEAGAADTQYF.

V gene TRBV7-9 combines with J gene TRBJ2-4; 9 positions match TRBD1. CDR3 size: 15 residues. V was pared by 5 bases and J by 6 bases, with 8 bases of the junction left unmatched. Germline assignment: CDR1 SEHNR and CDR2 FQNEAQ (reference sequence). CDR3 residues: CASSHPGQGGNIQYF. CDR3 sequence (DNA): TGTGCCAGCAGCCATCCGGGACAGGGAGGAAACATTCAGTACTTC.

J is TRBJ2-7 and V is TRBV25-1; D might be TRBD2 (5 bases). The CDR3 sequence is 13 residues long. Germline V gene lookup returns CDR1 MGHDK and CDR2 SYGVNS. The V end was cut by 2 bases, the J end by 9 bases, with 14 bases between. CDR3 bases: TGTGCCAGCAGTGAACCCGGGTCCAGCGGGCAGTACTTC. Its protein product is CASSEPGSSGQYF.